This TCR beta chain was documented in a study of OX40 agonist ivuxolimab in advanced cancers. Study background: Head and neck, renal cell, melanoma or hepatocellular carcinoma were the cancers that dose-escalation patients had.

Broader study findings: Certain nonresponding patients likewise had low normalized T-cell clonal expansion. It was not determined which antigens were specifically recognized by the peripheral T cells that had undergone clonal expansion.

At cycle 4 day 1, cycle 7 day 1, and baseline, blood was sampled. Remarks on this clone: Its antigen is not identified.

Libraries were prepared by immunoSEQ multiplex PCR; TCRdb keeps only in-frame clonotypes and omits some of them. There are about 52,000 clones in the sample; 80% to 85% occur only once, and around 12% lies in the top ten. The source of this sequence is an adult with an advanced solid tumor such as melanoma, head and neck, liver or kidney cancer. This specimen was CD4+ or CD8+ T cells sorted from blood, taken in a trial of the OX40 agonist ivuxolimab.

The CDR3 sequence: CASSRGTLGGEDIQYF. CDR3 nucleotides: TGTGCCAGTAGCCGAGGGACTCTCGGCGGGGAGGACATTCAGTACTTC. This chain connects TRBV19 to TRBJ2-4, with a weak D call TRBD2 (6 bases). V gave up 6 bases and J gave up 8 bases, with 23 bases separating them. The CDR3 has 16 amino acids. CDR1 and CDR2 (germline): LNHDA, SQIVND (reference sequence).